These 7 T cell receptor beta chains came from one sample sequenced in a study of post-analysis software for immune sequencing data. General study findings and limits: Five or six TRBV segments, TRBV5-6, TRBV5-1 and TRBV20-1 among them, were found more frequent in patients than controls.

Included in the TCR beta cDNA libraries were unique molecular identifiers. MiXCR, applied by TCRdb to the PCR reads, yields one record per CDR3 protein. The table has roughly 600,000 distinct CDR3 sequences, 44% seen once. Their antigen targets remain unknown. Material: blood. All receptors come from a girl aged 10-17 years with multiple sclerosis.

This chain joins TRBV7-8 and TRBJ2-2, with a possible D match to TRBD1 (6 bases). Looked up from germline, CDR1 is SGHVS and CDR2 is FQNEAQ. CDR3 length equals 13 residues. Between the trimmed V and J ends, which lost 3 bases and 5 bases, there was a span of 7 bases. Here the CDR3 DNA reads TGTGCCAGCAGCTTGCAGGGGACCGGGGAGCTGTTTTTT. Translated: CASSLQGTGELFF.

V usage is TRBV20-1 and J usage is TRBJ1-1, with D uncertain. This CDR3 is built from 11 residues. Germline V gene sequence: CDR1 DFQATT, CDR2 SNEGSKA (reference sequence). V lost 3 bases to trimming and J lost 6 bases, with 8 bases between them. The CDR3 sequence is CSASRGAEAFF. CDR3 in DNA: TGCAGTGCTAGCCGGGGAGCTGAAGCTTTCTTT.

The chain links TRBV6-5 to TRBJ1-6; D remains unclear. The CDR3 runs to 14 residues. Trimming took 2 bases from V and 4 from J, leaving 6 bases between them. Germline loops: CDR1 MNHEY, CDR2 SVGAGI. The CDR3 DNA is TGTGCCAGCAGTTACCAACAGTATAATTCACCCCTCCACTTT. Its protein is CASSYQQYNSPLHF.

The CDR3 loop reads CASSEGPPKNIQYF. The CDR3 bases are TGTGCCAGCAGTGAAGGTCCCCCCAAAAACATTCAGTACTTC. This chain links TRBV2 with TRBJ2-4; D ambiguous. The CDR3 spans 14 residues. V was pared by 1 base and J by 2 bases, with 6 bases between. Germline V gene sequence: CDR1 SNHLY, CDR2 FYNNEI.

The chain combines TRBV4-1 with TRBJ1-1; unclear D gene. Trimming took 3 bases from V and 3 from J, leaving 8 bases between them. From germline, CDR1 is MGHRA and CDR2 YSYEKL. This CDR3 is 13 amino acids long. The CDR3 DNA follows: TGCGCCAGCAGCCAGGGTTCGGACACTGAAGCTTTCTTT. Amino acids: CASSQGSDTEAFF.

This rearrangement joins TRBV7-8 to TRBJ2-5, with D perhaps matching TRBD1 (6 bases). The J call may be in error: the DNA end matches TRBJ2-7 better. The CDR3 has 15 amino acids. Germline CDR1 and CDR2: SGHVS and FQNEAQ. The CDR3 DNA reads as TGTGCCAGCAGTTTCGACAGGACCTTCCCCTACGAGCAGTACTTC. It is translated as CASSFDRTFPYEQYF.

This clonotype was seen only a few times. This chain connects TRBV7-9 to TRBJ2-1, with D perhaps TRBD2 (6 bases). The germline V and J ends were trimmed by 5 bases and 9 bases, with 11 bases remaining between them. The CDR3 extends over 12 amino acids. CDR1 and CDR2 (germline): SEHNR, FQNEAQ (reference sequence). The CDR3 sequence is CASSPGLSEQFF. CDR3 bases: TGTGCCAGCAGCCCGGGACTTAGTGAGCAGTTCTTC.